This TCR beta chain was captured by sequencing in a study of blood T cell repertoires in COVID-19. As for the study in general: Sites across the United States, Italy and Spain contributed samples from acute and convalescent COVID-19. T cells, B-cell-depleted T cells, or PBMCs provided the cDNA or gDNA that served as material.

In the authors' workflow: Reference gene primer amplification gave estimated nucleated cell counts. Some clones are missing from TCRdb's copy, which holds only in-frame ones; the method was immunoSEQ multiplex PCR. From that table come the V and J calls and clone size; the DNA was used to work out D and trimming. In the table there are 45,000 to 70,000 clones, roughly 86% of which are singletons. The CDR3 has 14 residues. Germline lookup yields CDR1 LNHDA and CDR2 SQIVND (reference sequence). V shed 7 bases and J 1 base; nucleotides not matched to a gene: 2. The sample was peripheral blood. The sequence was obtained from a woman older than 75 with acute or convalescent COVID-19. The chain is built from TRBV19 and TRBJ2-2; 8 positions match TRBD2. The CDR3 protein is CASTREGNTGELFF. The CDR3 nucleotides are TGTGCCAGTACCCGGGAGGGGAACACCGGGGAGCTGTTTTTT.